This T cell receptor beta chain was identified during a study of blood T cell repertoires in COVID-19. The table came from immunoSEQ multiplex PCR; TCRdb's copy has only in-frame clones and leaves some out. Of tens of thousands of clones listed, around nine tenths are singletons. Germline V lookup: CDR1 MNHNS, CDR2 SASEGT. This CDR3 is built from 15 residues. V gave up 0 bases and J gave up 3 bases, with 12 bases separating them. This receptor was identified in a man aged 55 to 70 with acute or convalescent COVID-19. V usage is TRBV6-1 and J usage is TRBJ2-7; D may be TRBD2 (6 bases). Specimen: peripheral blood. The CDR3 reads CASSEALGGIYEQYF. Here the CDR3 DNA reads TGTGCCAGCAGTGAAGCGCTGGGAGGTATCTACGAGCAGTACTTC.